This T cell receptor beta chain comes out of a study of shared clonotypes between healthy human individuals (dated by TCRdb to the early 2020s). Context from the whole study: Two women and three men aged 18 to 49 years were included in the cohort. Libraries were prepared and TCR repertoires were sequenced by different laboratories using diverse techniques, in order to increase sequencing depth and limit assay-specific biases. To estimate repertoire size and how much clonotype sharing occurs between individuals, the study deeply sequenced the blood TCR repertoires of about five healthy adults. For each donor, CD4 naive and CD4 memory were each run on three plates, CD8 naive on two plates, and CD8 memory on one plate. Leukapheresis yielded between about 0.85 and 10 billion PBMCs per donor.

Using the deep immunoSEQ assay, multiplex PCR amplified TCR CDR3 regions from genomic DNA. Extracted genomic DNA from each cell subset was spread evenly across all wells of several immunoSEQ 96-well plates, with each plate serving as a replicate. For sorted subsets, approximately 200 ng of genomic DNA, equivalent to 25,000 to 30,000 T cell genomes, went into each replicate PCR. The purified libraries were quantified using a Qubit 3.0 fluorometer, sized with a Bioanalyzer 2100, and then quantified again using the KAPA Library Quantification kit. Each immunoSEQ 96-well plate was sequenced on its own single-read 150-cycle Illumina NextSeq 550 flow cell. Regarding the original processing steps: The immunoSEQ output contained only junctional sequences without quality scores, so filtering could not match that applied to full-length reads. Sequences were annotated with PyIR, a Python wrapper for IgBLAST v1.9, using IMGT germline references to assign V/J genes and CDR3. Any read was removed if the V/J assignment was weak (E-value above 1e-6), the CDR3 was missing, or the read contained stop codons, out-of-frame junctions, or ambiguous translated residues. V3J clonotypes were defined by identical inferred V gene, J gene, and CDR3 amino acid sequence. Percentage overlap between repertoires was calculated by dividing the number of shared unique clonotypes by the size of the smaller repertoire. Repertoire richness was assessed with RTK rarefaction, the Chao1 estimator, and Recon v2.1 estimates of unobserved clonotypes. For all TCRbeta clonotypes obtained by the gDNA method from a few donors, generation probabilities were computed with OLGA. What TCRdb holds here is the immuneACCESS table cut down to in-frame rearrangements. Part of the clones is not present; checked against another copy, under half of the missing clones reflect an unresolved V gene, and the others are unexplained. V and J calls plus clone size are reproduced from that table; the DNA served to infer D and trimming. This sample holds millions of clones; approximately 95% were observed only once. Of the sample, about 0.37% is held by the ten largest clones.

Donors were healthy HIV-negative adults with no recently reported acute infections or vaccinations. Only Caucasian adults living in Nashville, Tennessee, USA were represented among the donors. CD4+ T cells were enriched through magnetic negative selection, after which naive cells were positively selected on CD45RA and the remaining negative fraction served as the memory subset. After blood collection by leukapheresis, PBMCs were isolated using Ficoll-Histopaque density gradient centrifugation and then cryopreserved in the vapor phase of liquid nitrogen. Analytical flow cytometry was used to check the purity and quantity of every magnetically sorted T cell population. Each sorted fraction had its genomic DNA isolated and then quantified by UV absorbance on a Nanodrop 2000c. From cysteine to phenylalanine, the CDR3 is 14 amino acids long. This entry keeps only the CDR3 DNA: 42 bases, framed from base 1. Deletion took 3 bases off V and 0 bases off J, with a span of 8 bases between the germline ends. CDR1 and CDR2, looked up from the germline V gene (reference sequence), are LNHDA and SQIVND.

A note on this clone: The antigen it recognizes is unknown. No per-base quality is available; no much larger clone lies one base away.

The study at large found these results: Approximately 4.8% of naive CD4, 3.5% of naive CD8, roughly 2.4% of memory CD4, and around 0.42% of memory CD8 clonotypes were shared across several donors. Larger estimated clonotype richness was generally found for naive subsets than for memory subsets. Rarefaction of sorted-subset datasets indicated incomplete sequencing despite the large sequencing depth. Compared with non-shared clonotypes, clonotypes shared by all four sorted-subset donors had higher generation probabilities. Pairwise subsampling indicated that sequencing depth was expected to affect the degree of clonotype sharing among donors. Only blood was sampled, and tissue TCR repertoires likely differ from those in blood. Because the study included a small number of donors, the genetic and exposure-history diversity represented was limited.

Sequenced: naive CD4+ T cells from PBMCs. The cell subset or site label corresponds to: CD45RA+ positively selected. This receptor was obtained from a young man in good health. Some clones in this sample may be carry-over from other donors' samples. The V and J genes are TRBV19 and TRBJ1-2, with a tentative D gene TRBD1 over 6 matching bases. For the CDR3, the sequence is CASSIPGANYGYTF. The DNA sequence is as follows: TGTGCCAGTAGTATCCCAGGGGCTAACTATGGCTACACCTTC. The full variable domain, completed from the reference TRBV19 and TRBJ1-2 proteins outside the CDR3, reads DGGITQSPKYLFRKEGQNVTLSCEQNLNHDAMYWYRQDPGQGLRLIYYSQIVNDFQKGDIAEGYSVSREKKESFPLTVTSAQKNPTAFYLCASSIPGANYGYTFGSGTRLTVV.